Listed here are 11 T cell receptor beta chains from one sample, sequenced in a study of blood T cell repertoires in COVID-19. Clones were sequenced by immunoSEQ multiplex PCR, and TCRdb holds only the in-frame ones, with some missing. The sample carries fewer than 400,000 clones, more than 90% recorded once. Sequencing was performed on PBMCs or T cells enriched from blood (not recorded which). All receptors come from a woman younger than 45 who had recovered from COVID-19.

The chain joins TRBV7-3 to TRBJ2-5; 8 positions agree with TRBD2. This CDR3 has 15 residues. Germline loops: CDR1 SGHTA, CDR2 FQGTGA. Unmatched junction bases numbered 8, after V lost 3 bases and J lost 5 bases. CDR3 protein: CASSFASGGTETQYF. CDR3 DNA sequence: TGTGCCAGCAGCTTCGCCAGCGGGGGAACGGAGACCCAGTACTTC.

V and J are TRBV24-1 and TRBJ2-1; 12 nucleotides agree with TRBD2. Germline CDR1 reads KGHDR; CDR2 reads SFDVKD. CDR3 length: 15 amino acids. V shed 8 bases and J 3 bases; nucleotides not matched to a gene: 4. The CDR3 DNA follows: TGTGCCACCACAGCTAGCGGGAGGGGCTACAATGAGCAGTTCTTC. Residues: CATTASGRGYNEQFF.

The chain couples TRBV28 to TRBJ2-1; D is possibly TRBD2 (7 bases). This CDR3 contains 16 residues. The V and J ends lost 5 bases and 9 bases respectively, with 23 bases between them. The V gene's germline CDR1 is MDHEN and CDR2 SYDVKM. CDR3 loop: CASSIRGGGLRAEQFF. The CDR3 DNA reads as TGTGCCAGCAGTATCCGCGGGGGCGGGCTACGGGCTGAGCAGTTCTTC.

The J gene is TRBJ1-5, the V gene TRBV21-1; TRBD1 reflects the table's D call only, with no check against the DNA. TRBV21-1 is a pseudogene. The length of the CDR3 is 16 residues. The CDR3 spells CASSKESGLRNQPQHF. The DNA for the CDR3 is TGTGCCAGCAGCAAAGAGTCAGGGCTTCGCAATCAGCCCCAGCATTTT.

The chain couples TRBV3-1 (or the pseudogene TRBV3-2) to TRBJ1-6; 7 bases match TRBD1. V lost 1 base to trimming and J lost 9 bases; unmatched junction nucleotides: 9. Germline CDR1 is LGHDT and CDR2 is YNNKEL (reference sequence). The CDR3 runs to 16 residues. The CDR3 DNA is TGTGCCAGCAGCCAAGGACAGGGCCAAGGGAGTTCACCCCTCCACTTT. It yields the protein CASSQGQGQGSSPLHF.

The chain employs TRBV27 and TRBJ2-7; TRBD2 matches at 7 bases. Looked up from germline, CDR1 is MNHEY and CDR2 is SMNVEV (reference sequence). Germline trimming cut 0 bases from V and 4 bases from J; bases unmatched to any gene: 9. The CDR3 is 16 residues long. CDR3 nucleotide sequence: TGTGCCAGCAGTTTATCCCCTCCGGGAGGAGGGTACGAGCAGTACTTC. Translating gives CASSLSPPGGGYEQYF.

V and J are TRBV11-2 and TRBJ2-7; TRBD1 matches at 11 bases. V was pared by 2 bases and J by 8 bases, with 14 bases of the junction left unmatched. In germline, CDR1 is SGHAT, CDR2 FQNNGV. The CDR3 loop spans 17 amino acids. Here the CDR3 reads CASSLRGTGGAPRQQYF. In nucleotides, the CDR3 is TGTGCCAGCAGCTTAAGGGGGACAGGGGGAGCCCCAAGGCAGCAGTACTTC.

The chain carries TRBV11-2 and TRBJ2-4; TRBD2 is a possible D gene (5 bases). V shed 1 base and J shed 5 bases, with 6 bases lying between them. Germline V CDR1 and CDR2: SGHAT, FQNNGV. The CDR3 is 13 residues long. CDR3 DNA sequence: TGTGCCAGCAGCTTAGTACTAGAAAACATTCAGTACTTC. This sequence encodes CASSLVLENIQYF. Full variable domain (rest looked up from reference TRBV11-2 and TRBJ2-4): EAGVAQSPRYKIIEKRQSVAFWCNPISGHATLYWYQQILGQGPKLLIQFQNNGVVDDSQLPKDRFSAERLKGVDSTLKIQPAKLEDSAVYLCASSLVLENIQYFGAGTRLSVL.

The gene calls are TRBV6-5 and TRBJ1-6; 8 nucleotides align to TRBD1. J was trimmed by 10 bases and V by 6 bases; bases with no gene match: 11. Germline loops: CDR1 MNHEY, CDR2 SVGAGI. The CDR3 extends over 15 amino acids. The chain's CDR3 is CASSPRDRWNSPLHF. Written as DNA, the CDR3 is TGTGCCAGCAGCCCAAGGGACAGGTGGAACTCACCCCTCCACTTT.

The chain is built from TRBV28 and TRBJ1-4, with 10 bases fitting TRBD1. Germline CDR1 is MDHEN and CDR2 is SYDVKM. The CDR3 runs 14 residues. V lost 3 bases and J lost 8; bases outside the gene matches: 3. CDR3 nucleotide sequence: TGTGCCAGCAGTTTGGGGACAGGGGTCGAAAAACTGTTTTTT. Its protein is CASSLGTGVEKLFF.

The gene calls are TRBV6-2 or TRBV6-3 and TRBJ1-5, with TRBD1 identical over 9 bases. The CDR3 is 14 amino acids. J gave up 4 bases and V 5 bases, and 3 bases lay outside the gene matches. The germline CDR1 and CDR2 sequences are MNHEY and SVGEGT. As DNA, the CDR3 is TGTGCCAGCAGTAGGACAGGGGAAAATCAGCCCCAGCATTTT. Translated: CASSRTGENQPQHF.